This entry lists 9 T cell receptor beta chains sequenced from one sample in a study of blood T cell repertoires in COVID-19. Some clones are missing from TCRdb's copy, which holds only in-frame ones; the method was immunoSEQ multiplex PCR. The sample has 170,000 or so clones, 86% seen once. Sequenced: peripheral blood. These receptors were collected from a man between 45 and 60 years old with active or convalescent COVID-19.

Here the CDR3 DNA reads TGTGCCAGCAGACCGACTAGCGGAGCCACCTACGAGCAGTACTTC. Its protein product is CASRPTSGATYEQYF. V usage is TRBV7-2 and J usage is TRBJ2-7, with 9 bases that match TRBD2. Germline loops: CDR1 SGHTA, CDR2 FQGNSA. The CDR3 covers 15 residues. The V segment lost 6 bases and the J segment 2 bases; nucleotides outside the gene matches: 8.

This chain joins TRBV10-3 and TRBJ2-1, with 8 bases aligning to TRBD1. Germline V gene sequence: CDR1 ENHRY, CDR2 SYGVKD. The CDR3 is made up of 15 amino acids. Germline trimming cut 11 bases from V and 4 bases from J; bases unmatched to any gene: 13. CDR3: CASSEQGESYNEQFF. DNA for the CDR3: TGTGCCTCCAGCGAACAGGGGGAGAGTTACAATGAGCAGTTCTTC.

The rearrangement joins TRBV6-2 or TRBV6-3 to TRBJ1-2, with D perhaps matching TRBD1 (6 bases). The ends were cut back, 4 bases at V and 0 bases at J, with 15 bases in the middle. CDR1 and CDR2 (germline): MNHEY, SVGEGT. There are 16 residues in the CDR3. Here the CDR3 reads CASSSSSGEPNYGYTF. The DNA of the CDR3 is TGTGCCAGCAGTTCCTCATCAGGGGAACCTAACTATGGCTACACCTTC.

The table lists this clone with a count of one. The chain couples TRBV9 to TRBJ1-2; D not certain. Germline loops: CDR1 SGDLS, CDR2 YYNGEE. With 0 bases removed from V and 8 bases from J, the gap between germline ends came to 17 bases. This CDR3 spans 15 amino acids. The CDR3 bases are TGTGCCAGCAGCGTAGATCCAGCAACTAGAGCCGGCTACACCTTC. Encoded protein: CASSVDPATRAGYTF.

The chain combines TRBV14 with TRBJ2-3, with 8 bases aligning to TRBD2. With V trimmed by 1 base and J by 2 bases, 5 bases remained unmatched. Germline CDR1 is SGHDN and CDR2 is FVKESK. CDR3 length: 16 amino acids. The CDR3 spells CASSQVGGRITDTQYF. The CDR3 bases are TGTGCCAGCAGCCAAGTTGGCGGGAGGATCACAGATACGCAGTATTTT.

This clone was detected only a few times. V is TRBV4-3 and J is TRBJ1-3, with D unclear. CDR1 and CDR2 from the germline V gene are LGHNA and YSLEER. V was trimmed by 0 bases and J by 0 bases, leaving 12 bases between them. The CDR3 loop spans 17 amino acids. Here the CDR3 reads CASSQDPPSYSGNTIYF. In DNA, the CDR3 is TGCGCCAGCAGCCAAGATCCCCCGAGTTACTCTGGAAACACCATATATTTT.

The CDR3 reads CSVEPRLAGNTDTQYF. The CDR3 region has the DNA TGCAGCGTTGAACCCAGACTAGCGGGAAACACAGATACGCAGTATTTT. The rearrangement joins TRBV29-1 to TRBJ2-3; 11 bases agree with TRBD2. Germline V CDR1 and CDR2: SQVTM, ANQGSEA. Trimming took 2 bases from V and 2 from J; bases not matched to a gene: 6. The length of the CDR3 is 16 residues.

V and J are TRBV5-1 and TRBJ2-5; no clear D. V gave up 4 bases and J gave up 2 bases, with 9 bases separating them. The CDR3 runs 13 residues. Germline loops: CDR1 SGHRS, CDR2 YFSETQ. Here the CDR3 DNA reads TGCGCCAGCAGCCAGGATGGGCAAGAGACCCAGTACTTC. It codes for CASSQDGQETQYF.

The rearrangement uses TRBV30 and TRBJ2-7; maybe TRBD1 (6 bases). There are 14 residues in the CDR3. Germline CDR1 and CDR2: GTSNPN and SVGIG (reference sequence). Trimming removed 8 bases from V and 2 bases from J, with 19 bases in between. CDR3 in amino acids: CAGGRGAGAYEQYF. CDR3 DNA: TGTGCCGGTGGACGTGGTGCAGGGGCCTACGAGCAGTACTTC.